The 13 T cell receptor beta chains below all came from one sample that was sequenced in a study of response to subunit inactivated influenza vaccine. TCRdb ran MiXCR on the RT-PCR reads and lists one entry per CDR3 protein. The table has about 520,000 distinct CDR3 sequences, roughly 7.9% seen once; the top ten hold approximately 14%. This sample comprised PBMCs from blood, obtained less than 30 months after vaccination. The receptor source for this set is a man between 50 and 70 years old who received an inactivated influenza vaccine.

This clonotype appeared many times. The V call is TRBV4-3, the J call TRBJ2-3; no reliable D call. The germline gives CDR1 LGHNA, CDR2 YSLEER. Trimming removed 2 bases at V and 0 bases at J, with 6 bases between. The CDR3 contains 14 residues. CDR3 in DNA: TGCGCCAGCAGCCAACACGCGAGCACAGATACGCAGTATTTT. It encodes CASSQHASTDTQYF.

The V call is TRBV5-1, the J call TRBJ2-2, with TRBD2 matching 7 bases. The CDR3 runs to 17 residues. Germline CDR1 SGHRS, CDR2 YFSETQ. With 0 bases clipped from V and 5 bases from J, the junction kept 10 bases outside the gene matches. Written as DNA, the CDR3 is TGCGCCAGCAGCTTGGGCTCAACGGGGGGACTGACCGGGGAGCTGTTTTTT. It codes for CASSLGSTGGLTGELFF. Together with reference TRBV5-1 and TRBJ2-2, the CDR3 gives the full variable domain: KAGVTQTPRYLIKTRGQQVTLSCSPISGHRSVSWYQQTPGQGLQFLFEYFSETQRNKGNFPGRFSGRQFSNSRSEMNVSTLELGDSALYLCASSLGSTGGLTGELFFGEGSRLTVL.

The chain carries TRBV10-1 and TRBJ2-2; D is undetermined. This CDR3 has 14 residues. CDR1 WNHNN and CDR2 SYGVQD come from the germline V gene (reference sequence). The V and J ends lost 6 bases and 2 bases respectively, with 10 bases between them. The CDR3 bases are TGCGCCAGCAGACTGGATCCTAACACCGGGGAGCTGTTTTTT. Protein product: CASRLDPNTGELFF.

This clonotype was observed at least ten times. The chain has TRBV5-1 and TRBJ1-2; 7 bases align to TRBD1. V lost 4 bases, J lost 1 base, and 4 bases stayed unmatched. From germline, CDR1 is SGHRS and CDR2 YFSETQ. CDR3 length equals 14 residues. The CDR3 sequence is CASSPGTDNYGYTF. The CDR3 DNA sequence: TGCGCCAGCAGCCCCGGGACAGATAACTATGGCTACACCTTC. Full variable domain (remainder filled in from reference TRBV5-1 and TRBJ1-2): KAGVTQTPRYLIKTRGQQVTLSCSPISGHRSVSWYQQTPGQGLQFLFEYFSETQRNKGNFPGRFSGRQFSNSRSEMNVSTLELGDSALYLCASSPGTDNYGYTFGSGTRLTVV.

The sample holds many counts of this clonotype. The chain uses TRBV20-1 and TRBJ2-7, with TRBD1 matching 8 bases. The CDR3 has 13 residues. Trimming cost V 5 bases and J 0 bases; bases outside gene matches: 3. Per germline, CDR1 DFQATT and CDR2 SNEGSKA (reference sequence). Written as DNA, the CDR3 is TGCAGTGCTCGGGACAGGTACTCCTACGAGCAGTACTTC. Its translation: CSARDRYSYEQYF.

The chain joins TRBV5-1 to TRBJ1-4; D is undetermined. Germline CDR1 reads SGHRS; CDR2 reads YFSETQ. Between the trimmed V and J ends, which lost 0 bases and 8 bases, there was a span of 14 bases. The CDR3 contains 15 residues. DNA for the CDR3: TGCGCCAGCAGCTTGGAGGCTGATTTGGGAGAAAAACTGTTTTTT. Translation: CASSLEADLGEKLFF.

The gene calls are TRBV7-2 and TRBJ1-5; 7 bases are a match to TRBD1. CDR1 is SGHTA and CDR2 is FQGNSA in the germline V gene. The J segment lost 3 bases and the V segment lost 5 bases, leaving 7 bases of the junction unmatched. This CDR3 has 15 residues. CDR3 sequence (DNA): TGTGCCAGCAGCATCCAGACAGGGATCAATCAGCCCCAGCATTTT. It specifies CASSIQTGINQPQHF.

This clonotype was seen repeatedly, ten times or more. J is TRBJ1-6 and V is TRBV12-3 or TRBV12-4; TRBD1 is a possible D gene (5 bases). CDR3 length equals 15 residues. Trimming left V 3 bases short and J 10 bases short, with 16 bases between. The CDR3 region is CASSLGGFLGSPLHF. The CDR3 DNA reads TGTGCCAGCAGTTTGGGGGGGTTTTTAGGATCACCCCTCCACTTT.

The chain employs TRBV5-5 and TRBJ2-2; TRBD1 aligns across 8 bases. This CDR3 is 17 amino acids long. Germline V gene data show CDR1 as SGHKS and CDR2 as YYEKEE (reference sequence). Trimming removed 0 bases from V and 1 base from J; junction bases left unmatched: 5. DNA of the CDR3: TGTGCCAGCAGCTTGGGGCAGGGGGCAATGAACACCGGGGAGCTGTTTTTT. It encodes CASSLGQGAMNTGELFF.

This clonotype occurred a few times. The rearrangement links TRBV3-1 to TRBJ2-1, with D possibly TRBD1 on 6 matching bases. CDR1 is LGHDT, CDR2 YNNKEL, per germline (reference sequence). Trimming left V 3 bases short and J 6 bases short, with 15 bases between. This CDR3 is built from 15 residues. CDR3 in amino acids: CASSQDSRIINEQFF. CDR3 nucleotide sequence: TGTGCCAGCAGCCAGGACAGCCGGATTATCAATGAGCAGTTCTTC.

This clonotype was picked up a small number of times. The gene calls are TRBV4-1 and TRBJ2-5; D call uncertain. The CDR3 spans 14 residues. Trimming took off 1 base at V and 2 bases at J, with 8 bases between the two ends. The germline V gene has CDR1 MGHRA and CDR2 YSYEKL. CDR3 DNA: TGCGCCAGCAGCCAAGTGGGTCGACAAGAGACCCAGTACTTC. Translation gives CASSQVGRQETQYF.

This clonotype was detected only a few times. The rearrangement uses TRBV4-1 and TRBJ1-1; 7 bases align to TRBD1. Germline loops: CDR1 MGHRA, CDR2 YSYEKL. There are 12 residues in the CDR3. With V trimmed by 4 bases and J by 8 bases, 4 bases remained unmatched. The CDR3 loop is CASSPRQGEAFF. CDR3 bases: TGCGCCAGCAGCCCCAGACAGGGAGAAGCTTTCTTT.

This clonotype was seen ten or more times. The gene calls are TRBV7-2 and TRBJ2-1; 7 bases are shared with TRBD2. CDR3 length: 15 amino acids. Germline loops: CDR1 SGHTA, CDR2 FQGNSA. The V segment lost 3 bases and the J segment 4 bases; nucleotides outside the gene matches: 6. CDR3 region: CASSLVAGSYNEQFF. CDR3 nucleotides: TGTGCCAGCAGCTTGGTAGCGGGTTCTTACAATGAGCAGTTCTTC.